This T cell receptor (beta chain) emerged from a study of CD8 T cells in ankylosing spondylitis. The germline V gene has CDR1 MDHEN and CDR2 SYDVKM. This CDR3 region has 14 residues. The V segment lost 6 bases and the J segment 6 bases; nucleotides outside the gene matches: 6. This clonotype came up many times. The antigen remains unidentified. General study points: Disease-linked clones displayed a CD8+ phenotype and appeared relatively rarely in peripheral blood.

Quantitative 5'-RACE was performed with molecular barcodes, and it yielded the TCR beta libraries. TCRdb re-called the 5' RACE reads through MiXCR, storing one row per CDR3 protein. The data show 85,000 to 100,000 distinct CDR3 sequences, about 9.1% seen once. This TCR derives from a male donor with ankylosing spondylitis or in good health (not recorded which). The source material was blood, either unsorted or a sorted T cell fraction (not recorded which). The rearrangement joins TRBV28 to TRBJ2-4; 9 bases fit TRBD1. The CDR3 sequence is CASSAMTGGNIQYF. The CDR3, as DNA: TGTGCCAGCAGCGCAATGACAGGGGGAAACATTCAGTACTTC.